The clone carrying this T cell receptor beta chain has a handful of counts. Its matching antigen is unknown. This record comes from a study of T-cell memory formation after mild COVID-19. TCRdb used MiXCR to reprocess the 5' RACE reads, holding one entry per CDR3 protein. This table holds approximately 270,000 distinct CDR3 sequences, 15% to 20% found once. Overall study results and limits: What remained unconfirmed was the SARS-CoV-2 specificity of second-wave clones peaking on day 37. That cross-reactive memory joined was suggested by some responding clones appearing in pre-infection memory. CD4/CD8 balance characterized clones contracting day 15 to 85, and CD4+ skew characterized later expanders.

From germline, CDR1 is SGHTA and CDR2 FQGNSA. V gave up 1 base and J gave up 7 bases; unmatched junction bases: 9. This CDR3 spans 16 amino acids. Sequencing was performed on PBMCs or a T cell subset sorted from them (not recorded which). The sequence was obtained from a man between 18 and 29 years old who had mild COVID-19 (a few samples of this study predate the infection). Cell type and time point are not known. This chain uses TRBV7-2 with TRBJ2-3; 9 nucleotides match TRBD2. CDR3 in amino acids: CASSLGLAGSGHTQYF. In DNA form, the CDR3 reads TGTGCCAGCAGCTTAGGGCTAGCGGGATCCGGGCATACGCAGTATTTT. The full variable domain, its missing parts supplied by reference TRBV7-2 and TRBJ2-3, is GAGVSQSPSNKVTEKGKDVELRCDPISGHTALYWYRQSLGQGLEFLIYFQGNSAPDKSGLPSDRFSAERTGGSVSTLTIQRTQQEDSAVYLCASSLGLAGSGHTQYFGPGTRLTVL.